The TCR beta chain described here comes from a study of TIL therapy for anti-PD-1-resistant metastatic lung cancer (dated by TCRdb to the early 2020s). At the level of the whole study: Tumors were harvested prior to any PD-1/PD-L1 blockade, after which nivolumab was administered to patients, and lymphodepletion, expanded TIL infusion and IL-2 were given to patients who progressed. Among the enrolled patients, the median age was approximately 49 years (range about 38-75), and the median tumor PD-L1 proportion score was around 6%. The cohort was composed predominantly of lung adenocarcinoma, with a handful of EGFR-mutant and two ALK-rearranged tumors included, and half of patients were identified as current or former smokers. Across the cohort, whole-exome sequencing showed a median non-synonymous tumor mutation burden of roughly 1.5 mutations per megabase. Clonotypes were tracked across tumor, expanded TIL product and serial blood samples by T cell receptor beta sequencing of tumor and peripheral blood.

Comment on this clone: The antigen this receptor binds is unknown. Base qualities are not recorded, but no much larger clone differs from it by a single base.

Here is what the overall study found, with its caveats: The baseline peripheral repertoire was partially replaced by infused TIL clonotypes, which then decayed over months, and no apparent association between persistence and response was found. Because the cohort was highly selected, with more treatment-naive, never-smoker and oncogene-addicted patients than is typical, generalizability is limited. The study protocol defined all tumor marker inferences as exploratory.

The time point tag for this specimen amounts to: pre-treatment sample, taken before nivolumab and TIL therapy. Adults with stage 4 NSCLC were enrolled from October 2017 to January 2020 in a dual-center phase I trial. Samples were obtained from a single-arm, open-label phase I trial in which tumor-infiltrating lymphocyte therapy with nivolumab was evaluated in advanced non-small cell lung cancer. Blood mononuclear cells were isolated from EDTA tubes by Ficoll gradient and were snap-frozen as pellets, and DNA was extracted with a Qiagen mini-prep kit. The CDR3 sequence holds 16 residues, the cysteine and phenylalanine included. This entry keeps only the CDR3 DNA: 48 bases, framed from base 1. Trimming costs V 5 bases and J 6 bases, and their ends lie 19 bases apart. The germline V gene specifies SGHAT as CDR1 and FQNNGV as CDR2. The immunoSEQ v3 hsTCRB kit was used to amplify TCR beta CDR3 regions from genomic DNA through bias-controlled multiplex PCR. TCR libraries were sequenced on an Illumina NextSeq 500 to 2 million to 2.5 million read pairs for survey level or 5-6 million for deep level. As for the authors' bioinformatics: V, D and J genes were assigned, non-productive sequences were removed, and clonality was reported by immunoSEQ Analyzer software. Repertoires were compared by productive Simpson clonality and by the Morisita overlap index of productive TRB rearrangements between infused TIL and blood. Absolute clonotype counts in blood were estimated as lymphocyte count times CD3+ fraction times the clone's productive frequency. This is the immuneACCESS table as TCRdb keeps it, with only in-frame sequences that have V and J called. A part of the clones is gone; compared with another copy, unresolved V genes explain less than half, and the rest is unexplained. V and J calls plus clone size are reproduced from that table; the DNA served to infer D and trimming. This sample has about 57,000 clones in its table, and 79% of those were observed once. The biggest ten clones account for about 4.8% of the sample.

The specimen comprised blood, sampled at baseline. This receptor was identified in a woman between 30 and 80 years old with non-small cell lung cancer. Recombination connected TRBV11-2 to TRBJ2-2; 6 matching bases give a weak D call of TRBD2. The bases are TGTGCCAGCAGCAAAAACCGACTAGATTATTCCGGGGAGCTGTTTTTT. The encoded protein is CASSKNRLDYSGELFF.